The 2 T cell receptor beta chains given below trace back to one sample, sequenced in a study of blood T cell repertoires in COVID-19. Sequenced by immunoSEQ multiplex PCR; TCRdb stores in-frame clones only, minus some. The data show around 120,000 clones, under 80% seen once. The specimen was peripheral blood. The receptor set was obtained from a man aged 70 or older with active or convalescent COVID-19.

Here the CDR3 reads CASSLAGESSYEQYF. In DNA form, the CDR3 reads TGTGCCAGCAGCTTGGCAGGGGAGAGCTCCTACGAGCAGTACTTC. The rearrangement joins TRBV5-4 to TRBJ2-7; tentative D call: TRBD1 (6 bases). This CDR3 spans 15 amino acids. Deletions cut 0 bases from V and 0 bases from J, with 10 bases between. CDR1 and CDR2 from the germline V gene are SGHNT and YYREEE (reference sequence).

The V gene is TRBV10-3, the J gene TRBJ2-7; 9 nucleotides agree with TRBD1. The CDR3 extends over 13 amino acids. J was trimmed by 4 bases and V by 6 bases; bases with no gene match: 4. Germline V gives CDR1 ENHRY, CDR2 SYGVKD. The CDR3 loop is CAISRDREYEQYF. The DNA for the CDR3 is TGTGCCATCAGCCGGGACAGGGAATACGAGCAGTACTTC.